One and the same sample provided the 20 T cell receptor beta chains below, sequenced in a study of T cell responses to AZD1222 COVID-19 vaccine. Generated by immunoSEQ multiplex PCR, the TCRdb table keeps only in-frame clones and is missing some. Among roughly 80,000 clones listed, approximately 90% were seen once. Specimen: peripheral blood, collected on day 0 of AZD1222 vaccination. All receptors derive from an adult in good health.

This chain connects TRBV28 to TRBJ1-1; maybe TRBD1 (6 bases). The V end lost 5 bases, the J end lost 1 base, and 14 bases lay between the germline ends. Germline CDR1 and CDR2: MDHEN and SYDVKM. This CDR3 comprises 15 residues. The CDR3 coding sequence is TGTGCCAGCAGTGGACAGTTTATAACGAACACTGAAGCTTTCTTT. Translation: CASSGQFITNTEAFF. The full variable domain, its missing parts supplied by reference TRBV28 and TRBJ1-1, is DVKVTQSSRYLVKRTGEKVFLECVQDMDHENMFWYRQDPGLGLRLIYFSYDVKMKEKGDIPEGYSVSREKKERFSLILESASTNQTSMYLCASSGQFITNTEAFFGQGTRLTVV.

CDR3 sequence: CASSQDMGGADIQYF. DNA of the CDR3: TGTGCCAGCAGCCAAGATATGGGCGGGGCCGACATTCAGTACTTC. This rearrangement joins TRBV3-1 (or the pseudogene TRBV3-2) to TRBJ2-4; D perhaps matches TRBD2 (6 bases). This CDR3 is built from 15 residues. Trimming took off 0 bases at V and 8 bases at J, with 14 bases between the two ends. Germline assignment: CDR1 LGHDT and CDR2 YNNKEL (reference sequence).

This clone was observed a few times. This CDR3 is CASKGGTGYERDQPQHF. In DNA form, the CDR3 reads TGTGCCAGTAAGGGGGGTACGGGGTACGAAAGGGATCAGCCCCAGCATTTT. The chain links TRBV19 to TRBJ1-5; D possibly corresponds to TRBD1 (6 bases). Germline V CDR1 and CDR2: LNHDA, SQIVND (reference sequence). V was cut by 7 bases and J by 5 bases, with 24 bases left in between. The length of the CDR3 is 17 residues.

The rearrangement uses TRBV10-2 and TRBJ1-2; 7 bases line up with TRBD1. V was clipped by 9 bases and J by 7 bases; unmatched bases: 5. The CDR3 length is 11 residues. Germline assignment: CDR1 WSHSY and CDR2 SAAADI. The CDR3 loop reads CASTGESGYTF. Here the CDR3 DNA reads TGCGCCAGTACAGGGGAGTCTGGCTACACCTTC.

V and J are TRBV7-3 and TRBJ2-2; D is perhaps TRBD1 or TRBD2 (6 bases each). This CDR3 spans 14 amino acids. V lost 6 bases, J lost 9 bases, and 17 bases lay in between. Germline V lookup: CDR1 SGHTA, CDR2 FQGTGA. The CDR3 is CASRQEGGVRELFF. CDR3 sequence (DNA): TGTGCCAGCAGGCAAGAGGGGGGAGTCCGGGAGCTGTTTTTT.

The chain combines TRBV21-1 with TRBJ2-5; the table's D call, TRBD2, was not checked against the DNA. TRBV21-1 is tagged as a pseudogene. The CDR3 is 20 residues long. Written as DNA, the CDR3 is TGTGCCAGCAGCAAAGGGGTCTCGCTAGCGGGGGCCCAAAACCAAGAGACCCAGTACTTC. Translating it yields CASSKGVSLAGAQNQETQYF.

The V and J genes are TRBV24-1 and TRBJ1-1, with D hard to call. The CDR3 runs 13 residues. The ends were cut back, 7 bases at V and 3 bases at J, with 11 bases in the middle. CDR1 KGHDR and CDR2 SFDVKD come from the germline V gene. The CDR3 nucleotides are TGTGCCACCAGCCCTAACTGGGACACTGAAGCTTTCTTT. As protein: CATSPNWDTEAFF.

CDR3 protein: CATSVAGGRETQYF. In DNA form, the CDR3 reads TGTGCCACCAGTGTAGCGGGGGGGCGAGAGACCCAGTACTTC. The J gene is TRBJ2-5, the V gene TRBV24-1; TRBD2 matches at 11 bases. CDR3 length equals 14 residues. The V and J ends lost 5 bases and 4 bases, in that order; junction bases with no gene match: 2. Germline V gene data show CDR1 as KGHDR and CDR2 as SFDVKD.

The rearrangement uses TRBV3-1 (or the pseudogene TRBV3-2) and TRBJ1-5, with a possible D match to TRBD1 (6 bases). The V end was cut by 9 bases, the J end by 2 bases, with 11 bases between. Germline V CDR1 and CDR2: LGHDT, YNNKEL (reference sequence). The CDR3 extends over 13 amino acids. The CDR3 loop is CASAPGGNQPQHF. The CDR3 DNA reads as TGTGCCAGTGCCCCAGGGGGCAATCAGCCCCAGCATTTT.

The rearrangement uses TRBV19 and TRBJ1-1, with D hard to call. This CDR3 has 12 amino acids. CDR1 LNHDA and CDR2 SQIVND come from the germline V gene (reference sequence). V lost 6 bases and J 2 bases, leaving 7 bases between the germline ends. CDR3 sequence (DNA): TGTGCCAGTAGCTATCCAAACACTGAAGCTTTCTTT. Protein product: CASSYPNTEAFF.

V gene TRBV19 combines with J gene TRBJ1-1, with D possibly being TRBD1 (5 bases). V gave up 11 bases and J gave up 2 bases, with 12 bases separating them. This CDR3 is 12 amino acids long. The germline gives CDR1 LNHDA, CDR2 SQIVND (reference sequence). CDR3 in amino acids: CASVGGNTEAFF. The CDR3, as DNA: TGTGCCTCCGTCGGGGGAAACACTGAAGCTTTCTTT.

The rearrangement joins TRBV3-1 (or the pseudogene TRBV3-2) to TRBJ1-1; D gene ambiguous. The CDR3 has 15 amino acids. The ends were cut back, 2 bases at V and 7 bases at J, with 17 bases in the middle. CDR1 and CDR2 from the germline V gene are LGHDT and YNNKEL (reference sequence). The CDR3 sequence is CASSQKRTVEGEAFF. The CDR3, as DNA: TGTGCCAGCAGCCAAAAGCGCACAGTGGAAGGTGAAGCTTTCTTT.

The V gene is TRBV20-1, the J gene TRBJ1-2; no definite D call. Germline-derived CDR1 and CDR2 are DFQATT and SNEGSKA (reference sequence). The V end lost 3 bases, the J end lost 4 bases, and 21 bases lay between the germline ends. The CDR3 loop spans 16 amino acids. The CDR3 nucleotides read TGCAGTGCTAGTAAGCGCCTCCCTGATAAGGGCTATGGCTACACCTTC. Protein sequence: CSASKRLPDKGYGYTF.

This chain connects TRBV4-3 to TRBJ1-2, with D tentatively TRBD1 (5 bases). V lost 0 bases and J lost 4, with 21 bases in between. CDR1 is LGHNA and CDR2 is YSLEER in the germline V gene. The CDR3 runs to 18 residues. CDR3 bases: TGCGCCAGCAGCCAAGATTGGGGCGAACTATTTTATTCCTATGGCTACACCTTC. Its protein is CASSQDWGELFYSYGYTF.

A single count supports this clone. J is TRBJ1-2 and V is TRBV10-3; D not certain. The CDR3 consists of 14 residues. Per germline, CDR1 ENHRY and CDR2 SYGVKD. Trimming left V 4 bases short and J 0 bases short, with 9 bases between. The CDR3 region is CAISVGSSNYGYTF. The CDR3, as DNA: TGTGCCATCAGTGTGGGGTCGTCTAACTATGGCTACACCTTC.

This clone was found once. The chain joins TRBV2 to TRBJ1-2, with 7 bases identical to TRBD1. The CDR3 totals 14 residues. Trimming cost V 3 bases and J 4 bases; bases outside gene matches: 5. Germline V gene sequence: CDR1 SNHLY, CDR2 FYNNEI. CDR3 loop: CASSETGQIYGYTF. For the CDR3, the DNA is TGTGCCAGCAGTGAGACGGGACAGATCTATGGCTACACCTTC.

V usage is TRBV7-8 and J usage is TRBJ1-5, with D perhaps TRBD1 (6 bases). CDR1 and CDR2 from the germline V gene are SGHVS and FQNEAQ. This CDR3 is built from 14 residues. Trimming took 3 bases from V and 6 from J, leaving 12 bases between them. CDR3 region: CASSFPGEGQPQHF. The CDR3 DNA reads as TGTGCCAGCAGCTTTCCAGGGGAAGGTCAGCCCCAGCATTTT.

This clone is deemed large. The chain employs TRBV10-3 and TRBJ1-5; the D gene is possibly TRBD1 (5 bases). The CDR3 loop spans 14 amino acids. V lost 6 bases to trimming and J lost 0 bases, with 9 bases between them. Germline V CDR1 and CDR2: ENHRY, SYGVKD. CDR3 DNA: TGTGCCATCAGGGGGGACCGTAGCAATCAGCCCCAGCATTTT. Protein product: CAIRGDRSNQPQHF.

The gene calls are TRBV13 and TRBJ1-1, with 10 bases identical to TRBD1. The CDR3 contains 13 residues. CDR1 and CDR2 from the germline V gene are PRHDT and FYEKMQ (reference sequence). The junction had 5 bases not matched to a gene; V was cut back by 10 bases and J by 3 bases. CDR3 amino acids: CATRTGGYTEAFF. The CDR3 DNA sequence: TGTGCCACCCGGACAGGGGGGTACACTGAAGCTTTCTTT.

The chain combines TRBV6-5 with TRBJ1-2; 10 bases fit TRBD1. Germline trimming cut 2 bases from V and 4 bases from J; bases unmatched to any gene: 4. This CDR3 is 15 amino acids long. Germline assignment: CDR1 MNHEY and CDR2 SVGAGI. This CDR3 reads CASSYRGTGVYGYTF. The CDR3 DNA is TGTGCCAGCAGTTACCGGGGGACAGGGGTCTATGGCTACACCTTC.